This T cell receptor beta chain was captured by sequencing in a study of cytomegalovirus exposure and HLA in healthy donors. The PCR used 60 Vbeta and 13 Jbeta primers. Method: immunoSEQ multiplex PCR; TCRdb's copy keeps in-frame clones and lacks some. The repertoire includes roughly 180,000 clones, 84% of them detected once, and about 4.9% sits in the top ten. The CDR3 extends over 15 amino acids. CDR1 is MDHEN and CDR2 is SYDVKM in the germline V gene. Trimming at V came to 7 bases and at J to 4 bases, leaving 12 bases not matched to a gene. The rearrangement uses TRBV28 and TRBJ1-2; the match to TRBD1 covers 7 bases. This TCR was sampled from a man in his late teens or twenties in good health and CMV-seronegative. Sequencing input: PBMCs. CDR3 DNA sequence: TGTGCCAGCACCCCCCCGGGACAGTCAGTCTATGGCTACACCTTC. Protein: CASTPPGQSVYGYTF.